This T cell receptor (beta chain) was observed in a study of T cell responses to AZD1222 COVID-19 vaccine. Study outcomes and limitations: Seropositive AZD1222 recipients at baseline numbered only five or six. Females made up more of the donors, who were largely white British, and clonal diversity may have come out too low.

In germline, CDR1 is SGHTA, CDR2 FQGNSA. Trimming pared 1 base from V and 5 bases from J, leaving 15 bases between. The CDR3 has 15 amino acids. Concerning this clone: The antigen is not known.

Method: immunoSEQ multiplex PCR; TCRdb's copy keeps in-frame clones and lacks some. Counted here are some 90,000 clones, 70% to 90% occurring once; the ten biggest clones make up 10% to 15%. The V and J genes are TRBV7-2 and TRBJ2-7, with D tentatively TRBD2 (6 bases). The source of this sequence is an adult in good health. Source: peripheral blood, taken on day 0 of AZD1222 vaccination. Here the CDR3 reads CASSLGGTGVHEQYF. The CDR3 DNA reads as TGTGCCAGCAGCTTAGGGGGGACTGGGGTCCACGAGCAGTACTTC.